This TCR beta chain originates from a study of Graves' ophthalmopathy and Graves' hyperthyroidism. This clonotype came up many times. The study amplified TCR beta CDR3 regions using RNA transcripts. First-round RT-PCR employed HTBI primers, with a second-round multiplex PCR after it. MiXCR, applied by TCRdb to the multiplex PCR reads, yields one record per CDR3 protein. The data show 620,000 or so distinct CDR3 sequences, 20% to 25% seen once. The CDR3 contains 13 residues. Per germline, CDR1 DFQATT and CDR2 SNEGSKA (reference sequence). V was trimmed by 4 bases and J by 5 bases, leaving 12 bases between them.

The sample comprised peripheral blood. This sequence was found in a woman aged 18-30 years with stable Graves' hyperthyroidism. Some clones in this sample may be carry-over from other donors' samples. V gene TRBV20-1 combines with J gene TRBJ1-5, with a tentative D call TRBD1 (6 bases). CDR3 amino acids: CSAKDRSDQPQHF. The DNA for the CDR3 is TGCAGTGCTAAAGACAGGTCGGATCAGCCCCAGCATTTT.